A single sample is the source of the 29 T cell receptor beta chains below, sequenced in a study of neoadjuvant anti-PD-1 for oral cavity cancer. Here immunoSEQ multiplex PCR was the method, and the copy in TCRdb shows in-frame clones only, minus some. Counted here are about 10,000 clones, approximately 59% occurring once; the ten biggest clones make up 4.5%. Time point of the sample: after neoadjuvant nivolumab, at surgical resection. Sample: PBMCs, taken after nivolumab (anti-PD-1) treatment. These receptors were obtained from a person aged 35 to 85 with oral cavity squamous cell carcinoma.

This chain uses TRBV9 with TRBJ1-1; D is uncertain. The CDR3 consists of 14 residues. Trimming cost V 0 bases and J 2 bases, with 8 bases left between them. The germline CDR1 and CDR2 sequences are SGDLS and YYNGEE. The CDR3 protein is CASSVGRGNTEAFF. The CDR3, as DNA: TGTGCCAGCAGCGTAGGACGGGGTAACACTGAAGCTTTCTTT. Looking up the rest from reference TRBV9 and TRBJ1-1 gives the full variable domain: DSGVTQTPKHLITATGQRVTLRCSPRSGDLSVYWYQQSLDQGLQFLIQYYNGEERAKGNILERFSAQQFPDLHSELNLSSLELGDSALYFCASSVGRGNTEAFFGQGTRLTVV.

The chain has TRBV5-1 and TRBJ1-1; D is perhaps TRBD1 (5 bases). V was clipped by 0 bases and J by 4 bases, with 7 bases between them. Germline values: CDR1 SGHRS, CDR2 YFSETQ. The CDR3 has 13 residues. This chain's CDR3 is CASSLEGSTEAFF. In DNA form, the CDR3 reads TGCGCCAGCAGCTTGGAGGGGAGCACTGAAGCTTTCTTT.

This clone was seen only a few times. The chain couples TRBV15 to TRBJ2-1; the D gene is possibly TRBD1 (6 bases). Per germline, CDR1 LNHNV and CDR2 YYDKDF (reference sequence). Trimming pared 0 bases from V and 9 bases from J, leaving 9 bases between. The CDR3 is 13 residues long. The CDR3 loop reads CATSRDLGGEQFF. DNA of the CDR3: TGTGCCACCAGCAGAGATCTAGGGGGTGAGCAGTTCTTC.

The genes are TRBV29-1 and TRBJ1-1; TRBD1 is a possible D gene (6 bases). Germline values: CDR1 SQVTM, CDR2 ANQGSEA. V was shortened by 0 bases and J by 4 bases, with 6 bases between the two germline ends. The CDR3 has 12 residues. The CDR3 loop reads CSVEDRGTEAFF. In nucleotides, the CDR3 is TGCAGCGTTGAAGACAGGGGCACTGAAGCTTTCTTT.

The rearrangement joins TRBV19 to TRBJ1-5, with a tentative D call TRBD1 (6 bases). The CDR3 contains 12 residues. CDR1 is LNHDA, CDR2 SQIVND, per germline (reference sequence). Between the trimmed V and J ends, which lost 6 bases and 7 bases, there was a span of 10 bases. The DNA for the CDR3 is TGTGCCAGTAGCCCTAGGGGGCAGCCCCAGCATTTT. Protein sequence: CASSPRGQPQHF. Based on the CDR3 plus reference TRBV19 and TRBJ1-5, the full variable domain is DGGITQSPKYLFRKEGQNVTLSCEQNLNHDAMYWYRQDPGQGLRLIYYSQIVNDFQKGDIAEGYSVSREKKESFPLTVTSAQKNPTAFYLCASSPRGQPQHFGDGTRLSIL.

This chain joins TRBV6-5 and TRBJ1-1, with no clear D. The germline gives CDR1 MNHEY, CDR2 SVGAGI. Trimming cost V 0 bases and J 0 bases, with 5 bases left between them. The CDR3 covers 14 residues. CDR3 nucleotide sequence: TGTGCCAGCAGTTACTCGCGTCTGAACACTGAAGCTTTCTTT. Translation gives CASSYSRLNTEAFF.

The rearrangement links TRBV9 to TRBJ2-2; D unclear. The CDR3 covers 15 residues. The V and J ends lost 0 bases and 5 bases respectively, with 11 bases between them. Germline CDR1 SGDLS, CDR2 YYNGEE. The CDR3 sequence: CASSVGVSLTGELFF. The CDR3, as DNA: TGTGCCAGCAGCGTAGGAGTCAGTTTGACCGGGGAGCTGTTTTTT. The full variable domain, in which reference TRBV9 and TRBJ2-2 provide the parts outside the CDR3, is DSGVTQTPKHLITATGQRVTLRCSPRSGDLSVYWYQQSLDQGLQFLIQYYNGEERAKGNILERFSAQQFPDLHSELNLSSLELGDSALYFCASSVGVSLTGELFFGEGSRLTVL.

This clone was found a few times. DNA for the CDR3: TGTGCCAGCAGCTTCGCACCGATGAACACTGAAGCTTTCTTT. This gives the protein CASSFAPMNTEAFF. The J gene is TRBJ1-1, the V gene TRBV11-2; D gene ambiguous. Per the germline V gene, CDR1 is SGHAT and CDR2 is FQNNGV. V dropped 3 bases and J dropped 0 bases, with 8 bases sitting between them. The CDR3 is made up of 14 amino acids. Looking up the rest from reference TRBV11-2 and TRBJ1-1 gives the full variable domain: EAGVAQSPRYKIIEKRQSVAFWCNPISGHATLYWYQQILGQGPKLLIQFQNNGVVDDSQLPKDRFSAERLKGVDSTLKIQPAKLEDSAVYLCASSFAPMNTEAFFGQGTRLTVV.

The J gene is TRBJ1-5, the V gene TRBV19, with D unresolved. V lost 3 bases to trimming and J lost 7 bases, with 22 bases between them. The CDR3 contains 17 residues. From germline, CDR1 is LNHDA and CDR2 SQIVND (reference sequence). The CDR3 spells CASSIPGRRIPGQPQHF. CDR3 sequence (DNA): TGTGCCAGTAGTATCCCCGGACGCCGAATTCCCGGACAGCCCCAGCATTTT.

This chain connects TRBV4-1 to TRBJ1-5, with D perhaps matching TRBD1 (6 bases). The length of the CDR3 is 14 residues. The V and J ends lost 0 bases and 5 bases respectively, with 8 bases between them. Germline values: CDR1 MGHRA, CDR2 YSYEKL. The CDR3 here is CASSQEQGDQPQHF. Written as DNA, the CDR3 is TGCGCCAGCAGCCAAGAACAGGGTGATCAGCCCCAGCATTTT.

This chain links TRBV9 with TRBJ1-4; D uncertain. The CDR3 is 15 residues long. Looked up from germline, CDR1 is SGDLS and CDR2 is YYNGEE. V dropped 3 bases and J dropped 3 bases, with 12 bases sitting between them. The CDR3 coding sequence is TGTGCCAGCAGCGCTTCAAGACGATCTAATGAAAAACTGTTTTTT. Translated: CASSASRRSNEKLFF.

The V gene is TRBV29-1, the J gene TRBJ1-1, with D tentatively TRBD1 (6 bases). CDR3 size: 11 residues. The germline V and J ends were trimmed by 6 bases and 8 bases, with 13 bases remaining between them. CDR1 and CDR2 (germline): SQVTM, ANQGSEA. CDR3 in DNA: TGCAGCGTGGGAGACAGGATGGAAGCTTTCTTT. Its protein is CSVGDRMEAFF. The full variable domain, in which reference TRBV29-1 and TRBJ1-1 provide the parts outside the CDR3, is SAVISQKPSRDICQRGTSLTIQCQVDSQVTMMFWYRQQPGQSLTLIATANQGSEATYESGFVIDKFPISRPNLTFSTLTVSNMSPEDSSIYLCSVGDRMEAFFGQGTRLTVV.

The rearrangement joins TRBV29-1 to TRBJ2-5, with D possibly being TRBD1 or TRBD2 (5 bases each). CDR1 and CDR2 from the germline V gene are SQVTM and ANQGSEA. This CDR3 region has 13 residues. The germline V and J ends were trimmed by 6 bases and 4 bases, with 15 bases remaining between them. The CDR3, as DNA: TGCAGCGTAAGAGGGGCGGTATTAGAGACCCAGTACTTC. This encodes CSVRGAVLETQYF.

The J gene is TRBJ2-7, the V gene TRBV6-1, with D tentatively TRBD2 (5 bases). The CDR3 totals 14 residues. Germline V gene sequence: CDR1 MNHNS, CDR2 SASEGT. The V end lost 1 base, the J end lost 6 bases, and 13 bases lay between the germline ends. CDR3 residues: CASSEGEEAAEQYF. CDR3 sequence (DNA): TGTGCCAGCAGTGAAGGTGAGGAGGCAGCCGAGCAGTACTTC.

The J gene is TRBJ1-5, the V gene TRBV6-4; no definite D call. Trimming took 3 bases from V and 7 from J, leaving 10 bases between them. Germline loops: CDR1 MRHNA, CDR2 SNTAGT. This CDR3 has 13 residues. In nucleotides, the CDR3 is TGTGCCAGCAGTGAGGGGATGGGACAGCCCCAGCATTTT. Protein product: CASSEGMGQPQHF.

This clone has more than one count but fewer than ten. This rearrangement joins TRBV6-1 to TRBJ2-2; 11 bases are shared with TRBD2. CDR1 is MNHNS, CDR2 SASEGT, per germline. Trimming took 2 bases from V and 7 from J; bases not matched to a gene: 6. CDR3 length equals 16 residues. The CDR3, as DNA: TGTGCCAGCAGTGAAAGGCTAGCGGGGGGCCTCGGGGAGCTGTTTTTT. Protein product: CASSERLAGGLGELFF.

This chain joins TRBV19 and TRBJ1-1; D remains ambiguous. V dropped 5 bases and J dropped 5 bases, with 15 bases sitting between them. This CDR3 comprises 14 residues. Germline-derived CDR1 and CDR2 are LNHDA and SQIVND (reference sequence). The CDR3 loop reads CASSPQVARTEAFF. The CDR3 nucleotides read TGTGCCAGTAGTCCCCAGGTGGCGCGGACTGAAGCTTTCTTT.

The V call is TRBV27, the J call TRBJ2-3; the D gene could be TRBD1 or TRBD2 (6 bases each). Per germline, CDR1 MNHEY and CDR2 SMNVEV (reference sequence). CDR3 length equals 16 residues. V shed 6 bases and J shed 5 bases, with 21 bases lying between them. The chain's CDR3 is CASSFQSGAVGDTQYF. The DNA for the CDR3 is TGTGCCAGCAGCTTCCAATCGGGGGCAGTCGGAGATACGCAGTATTTT.

This clone has only one observation. V usage is TRBV25-1 and J usage is TRBJ1-5; D ambiguous. The CDR3 sequence is 14 residues long. Between the trimmed V and J ends, which lost 5 bases and 6 bases, there was a span of 14 bases. Germline loops: CDR1 MGHDK, CDR2 SYGVNS. The CDR3 region is CASSSRAWGQPQHF. The CDR3 DNA reads TGTGCCAGCAGTAGCCGGGCTTGGGGTCAGCCCCAGCATTTT.

The V gene is TRBV18, the J gene TRBJ2-7; 8 nucleotides line up with TRBD2. This CDR3 contains 16 residues. Germline values: CDR1 KGHSH, CDR2 LQKENI. The V and J ends lost 2 bases and 0 bases, in that order; junction bases with no gene match: 6. CDR3 residues: CASSPKGSGGSYEQYF. CDR3 nucleotide sequence: TGTGCCAGCTCACCAAAGGGGAGCGGGGGCTCCTACGAGCAGTACTTC.

J is TRBJ1-5 and V is TRBV2; no reliable D call. The germline CDR1 and CDR2 sequences are SNHLY and FYNNEI. CDR3 length: 14 amino acids. Trimming shortened V by 7 bases and J by 3 bases, and 13 bases separated the two germline ends. The CDR3 here is CASTPGGVNQPQHF. The DNA of the CDR3 is TGTGCCAGCACTCCCGGCGGGGTCAATCAGCCCCAGCATTTT.

This clone showed up just a few times. CDR3 in amino acids: CASTPGGSYNEQFF. The CDR3 nucleotides read TGCGCCAGCACTCCGGGGGGCTCCTACAATGAGCAGTTCTTC. This sequence joins TRBV10-1 and TRBJ2-1, with 7 bases fitting TRBD2. Losses at the gene ends were 7 bases for V and 0 bases for J; bases not matched to a gene: 3. Germline V gene lookup returns CDR1 WNHNN and CDR2 SYGVQD (reference sequence). The CDR3 has 14 residues.

This chain connects TRBV27 to TRBJ1-2, with D uncertain. V was cut by 4 bases and J by 4 bases, with 25 bases left in between. CDR1 MNHEY and CDR2 SMNVEV come from the germline V gene (reference sequence). This CDR3 region has 18 residues. The DNA for the CDR3 is TGTGCCAGCAGTTCCCTCCCTAATAGCGCCCTCCTCCTCTATGGCTACACCTTC. This translates into CASSSLPNSALLLYGYTF.

This rearrangement joins TRBV15 to TRBJ2-6, with 8 positions matching TRBD1. CDR1 and CDR2 from the germline V gene are LNHNV and YYDKDF (reference sequence). CDR3 length equals 19 residues. Germline trimming cut 0 bases from V and 1 base from J; bases unmatched to any gene: 8. The CDR3 here is CATSRDLDRVASGANVLTF. DNA for the CDR3: TGTGCCACCAGCAGAGATTTGGACAGGGTGGCGTCTGGGGCCAACGTCCTGACTTTC. The complete variable domain, with remaining parts taken from reference TRBV15 and TRBJ2-6, reads DAMVIQNPRYQVTQFGKPVTLSCSQTLNHNVMYWYQQKSSQAPKLLFHYYDKDFNNEADTPDNFQSRRPNTSFCFLDIRSPGLGDTAMYLCATSRDLDRVASGANVLTFGAGSRLTVL.

The chain carries TRBV5-8 and TRBJ2-2; D remains unclear. The CDR3 has 14 residues. In germline, CDR1 is SGHTS, CDR2 YDEGEE. V lost 4 bases, J lost 4 bases, and 11 bases lay in between. The DNA of the CDR3 is TGTGCCAGCAGCCTTATAAGTGGCACCGGGGAGCTGTTTTTT. Protein: CASSLISGTGELFF.

The chain couples TRBV5-5 to TRBJ1-1; 9 bases line up with TRBD1. Per germline, CDR1 SGHKS and CDR2 YYEKEE (reference sequence). V lost 0 bases and J lost 5; bases outside the gene matches: 5. The length of the CDR3 is 15 residues. The CDR3 DNA reads TGTGCCAGCAGCTTGGCCCCGACAGGGGGGACTGAAGCTTTCTTT. Its translation is CASSLAPTGGTEAFF.

The CDR3 sequence: CASSLGGYAGEQFF. The DNA for the CDR3 is TGTGCCAGCAGCCTCGGGGGGTATGCGGGCGAGCAGTTCTTC. The chain employs TRBV27 and TRBJ2-1, with 7 bases lining up with TRBD2. CDR1 is MNHEY and CDR2 is SMNVEV in the germline V gene (reference sequence). This CDR3 is built from 14 residues. V shed 6 bases and J 10 bases; nucleotides not matched to a gene: 12.

V is TRBV5-1 and J is TRBJ2-7, with 9 bases matching TRBD1. The junction had 2 bases not matched to a gene; V was cut back by 4 bases and J by 3 bases. Germline CDR1 reads SGHRS; CDR2 reads YFSETQ. The CDR3 covers 13 residues. The CDR3 DNA sequence: TGCGCCAGCAGCGCGGACAGGGGCTACGAGCAGTACTTC. It is translated as CASSADRGYEQYF.

The DNA for the CDR3 is TGTGCCAGCAGCCAGACTAGCGGGGGGTACCAAGAGACCCAGTACTTC. Its translation is CASSQTSGGYQETQYF. The chain has TRBV7-2 and TRBJ2-5, with 13 positions matching TRBD2. The CDR3 covers 16 residues. The V segment lost 5 bases and the J segment 0 bases; nucleotides outside the gene matches: 3. CDR1 SGHTA and CDR2 FQGNSA come from the germline V gene.